This T cell receptor (beta chain) is from a study of blood T cell repertoires in COVID-19. Looking at the study overall: Sites in the United States, Italy and Spain provided acute and convalescent COVID-19 samples. PBMCs, B-cell-depleted T cells, or T cells were the source of the cDNA or gDNA that made up the material.

Germline values: CDR1 MDHEN, CDR2 SYDVKM. CDR3 length equals 13 residues. The ends were cut back, 7 bases at V and 2 bases at J, with 10 bases in the middle. Original processing notes: Amplification from reference gene primers served as the basis for estimated nucleated cell counts. Produced via immunoSEQ multiplex PCR; TCRdb's table is partial and in-frame only. The V and J calls and clone size were taken over from that table, and D and trimming were inferred from the DNA. The sample holds under 75,000 clones, more than 85% seen once. The chain employs TRBV28 and TRBJ2-3, with TRBD1 as a possible D gene (6 bases). The receptor comes from a middle-aged man with active COVID-19. Sequences were obtained from peripheral blood. The DNA for the CDR3 is TGTGCCAGCAAGCGACAGGACACAGATACGCAGTATTTT. This translates into CASKRQDTDTQYF.